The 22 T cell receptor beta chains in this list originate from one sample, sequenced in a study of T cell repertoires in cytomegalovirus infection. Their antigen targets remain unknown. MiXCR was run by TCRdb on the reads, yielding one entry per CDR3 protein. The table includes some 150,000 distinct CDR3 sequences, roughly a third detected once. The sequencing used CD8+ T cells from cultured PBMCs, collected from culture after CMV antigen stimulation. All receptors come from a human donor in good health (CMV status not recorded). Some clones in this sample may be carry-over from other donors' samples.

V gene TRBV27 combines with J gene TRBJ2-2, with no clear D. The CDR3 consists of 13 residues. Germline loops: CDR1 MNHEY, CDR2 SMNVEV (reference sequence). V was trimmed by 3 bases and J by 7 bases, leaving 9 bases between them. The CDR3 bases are TGTGCCAGCAGTTTCTCACTTGTCGGGGAGCTGTTTTTT. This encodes CASSFSLVGELFF.

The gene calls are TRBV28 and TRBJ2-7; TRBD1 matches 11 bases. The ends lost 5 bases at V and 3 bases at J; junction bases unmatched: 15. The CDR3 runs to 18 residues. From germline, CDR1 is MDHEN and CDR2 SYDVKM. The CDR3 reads CASSPSPGTGGGFYEQYF. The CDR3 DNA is TGTGCCAGCAGTCCTTCTCCCGGGACAGGGGGAGGCTTCTACGAGCAGTACTTC.

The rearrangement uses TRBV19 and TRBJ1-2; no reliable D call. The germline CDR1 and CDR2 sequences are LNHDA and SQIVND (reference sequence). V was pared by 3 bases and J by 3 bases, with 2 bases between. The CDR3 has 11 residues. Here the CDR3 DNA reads TGTGCCAGTAGTATTGACTATGGCTACACCTTC. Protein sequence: CASSIDYGYTF.

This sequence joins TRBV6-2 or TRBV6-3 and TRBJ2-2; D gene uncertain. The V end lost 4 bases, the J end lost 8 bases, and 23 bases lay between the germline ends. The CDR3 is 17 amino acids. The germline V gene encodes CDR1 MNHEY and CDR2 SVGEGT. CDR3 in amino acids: CASSSPPWLPLGGELFF. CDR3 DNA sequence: TGTGCCAGCAGTTCACCTCCGTGGCTCCCGCTAGGAGGGGAGCTGTTTTTT.

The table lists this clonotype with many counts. For the CDR3, the DNA is TGTGCCAGCAGCATGTCAGGGGTGAATGAAAAACTGTTTTTT. Protein sequence: CASSMSGVNEKLFF. The chain is built from TRBV7-8 and TRBJ1-4, with D perhaps TRBD1 (6 bases). The CDR3 covers 14 residues. Germline-derived CDR1 and CDR2 are SGHVS and FQNEAQ. V was pared by 5 bases and J by 5 bases, with 12 bases between.

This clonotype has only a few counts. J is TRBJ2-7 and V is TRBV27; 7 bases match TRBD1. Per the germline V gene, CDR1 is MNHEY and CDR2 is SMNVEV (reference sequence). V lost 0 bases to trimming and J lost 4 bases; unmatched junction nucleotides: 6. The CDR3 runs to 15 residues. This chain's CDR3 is CASSLSPDRSYEQYF. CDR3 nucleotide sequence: TGTGCCAGCAGTTTATCCCCGGACAGGTCGTACGAGCAGTACTTC.

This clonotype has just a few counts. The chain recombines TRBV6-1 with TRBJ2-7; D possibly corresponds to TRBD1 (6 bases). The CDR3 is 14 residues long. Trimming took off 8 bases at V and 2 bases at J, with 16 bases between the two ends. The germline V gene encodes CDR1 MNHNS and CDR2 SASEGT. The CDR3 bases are TGTGCCAGCGACGAACTTGAGGGGGCCTACGAGCAGTACTTC. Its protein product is CASDELEGAYEQYF.

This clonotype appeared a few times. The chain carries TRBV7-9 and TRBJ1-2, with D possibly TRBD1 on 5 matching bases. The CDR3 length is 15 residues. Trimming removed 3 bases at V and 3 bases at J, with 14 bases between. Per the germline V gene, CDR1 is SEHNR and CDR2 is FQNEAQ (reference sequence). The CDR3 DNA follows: TGTGCCAGCAGCTTCTCCGGGCGCAGGGACTATGGCTACACCTTC. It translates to CASSFSGRRDYGYTF.

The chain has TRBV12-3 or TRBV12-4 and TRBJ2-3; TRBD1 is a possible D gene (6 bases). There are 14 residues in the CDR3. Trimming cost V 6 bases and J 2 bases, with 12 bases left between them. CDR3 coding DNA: TGTGCCAGCAGGGACAGAGGGGTCACAGATACGCAGTATTTT. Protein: CASRDRGVTDTQYF.

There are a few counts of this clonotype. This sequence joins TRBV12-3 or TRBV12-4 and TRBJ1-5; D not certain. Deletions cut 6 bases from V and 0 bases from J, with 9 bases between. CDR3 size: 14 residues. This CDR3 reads CASSRTDSNQPQHF. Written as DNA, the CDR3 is TGTGCCAGCAGCCGAACAGATAGCAATCAGCCCCAGCATTTT.

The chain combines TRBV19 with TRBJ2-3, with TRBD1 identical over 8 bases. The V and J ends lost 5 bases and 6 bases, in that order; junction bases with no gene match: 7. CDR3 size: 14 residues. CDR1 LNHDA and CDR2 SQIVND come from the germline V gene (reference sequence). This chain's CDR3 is CASSVTGDRDTQYF. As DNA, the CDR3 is TGTGCCAGTAGTGTGACAGGGGACAGGGATACGCAGTATTTT.

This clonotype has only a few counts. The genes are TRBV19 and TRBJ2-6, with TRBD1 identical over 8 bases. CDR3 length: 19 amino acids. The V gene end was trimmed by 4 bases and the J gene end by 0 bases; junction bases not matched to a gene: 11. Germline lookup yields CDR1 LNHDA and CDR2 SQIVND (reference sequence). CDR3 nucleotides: TGTGCCAGTAGTAGGGGGTTTGGACAGGGCATCTCTGGGGCCAACGTCCTGACTTTC. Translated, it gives CASSRGFGQGISGANVLTF.

CDR3 protein: CASSSPGQASFF. The CDR3 nucleotides read TGTGCCAGCAGCTCGCCGGGACAGGCGTCGTTCTTT. The rearrangement links TRBV7-6 to TRBJ1-1; 8 positions agree with TRBD1. This CDR3 region has 12 residues. V shed 4 bases, J shed 14 bases, and the junction held 9 bases outside the gene matches. Germline V gives CDR1 SGHVS, CDR2 FNYEAQ. The full variable domain, rest sourced from reference TRBV7-6 and TRBJ1-1, is GAGVSQSPRYKVTKRGQDVALRCDPISGHVSLYWYRQALGQGPEFLTYFNYEAQQDKSGLPNDRFSAERPEGSISTLTIQRTEQRDSAMYRCASSSPGQASFFGQGTRLTVV.

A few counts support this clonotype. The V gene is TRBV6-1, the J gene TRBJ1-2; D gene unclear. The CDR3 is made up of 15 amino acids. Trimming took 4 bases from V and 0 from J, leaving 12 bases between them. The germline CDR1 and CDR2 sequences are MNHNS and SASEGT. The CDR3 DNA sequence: TGTGCCAGCAGTGCGACGCACAGCTCTAACTATGGCTACACCTTC. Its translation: CASSATHSSNYGYTF.

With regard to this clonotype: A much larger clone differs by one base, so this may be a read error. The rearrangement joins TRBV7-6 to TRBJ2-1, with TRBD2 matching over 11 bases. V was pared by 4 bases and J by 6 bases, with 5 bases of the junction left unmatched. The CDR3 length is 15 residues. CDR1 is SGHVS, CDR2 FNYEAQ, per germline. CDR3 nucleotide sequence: TGTGCCAGCAGCTCAGATAGCGGGGGGGGCAATGAGCAGTTCTTC. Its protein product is CASSSDSGGGNEQFF.

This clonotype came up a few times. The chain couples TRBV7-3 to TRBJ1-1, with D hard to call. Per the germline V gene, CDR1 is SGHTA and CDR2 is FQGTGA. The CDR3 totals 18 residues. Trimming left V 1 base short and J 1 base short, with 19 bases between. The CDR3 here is CASSLNRFGSGPNTEAFF. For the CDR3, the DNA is TGTGCCAGCAGCTTAAATCGTTTCGGGTCAGGACCGAACACTGAAGCTTTCTTT.

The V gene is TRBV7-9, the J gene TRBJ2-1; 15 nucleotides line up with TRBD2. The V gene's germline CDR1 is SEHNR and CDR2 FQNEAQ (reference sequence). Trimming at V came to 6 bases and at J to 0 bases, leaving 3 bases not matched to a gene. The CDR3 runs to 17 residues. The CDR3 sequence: CASSWTSGGGSYNEQFF. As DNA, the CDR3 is TGTGCCAGCAGTTGGACTAGCGGGGGGGGCTCCTACAATGAGCAGTTCTTC. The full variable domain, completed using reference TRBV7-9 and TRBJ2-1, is DTGVSQNPRHKITKRGQNVTFRCDPISEHNRLYWYRQTLGQGPEFLTYFQNEAQLEKSRLLSDRFSAERPKGSFSTLEIQRTEQGDSAMYLCASSWTSGGGSYNEQFFGPGTRLTVL.

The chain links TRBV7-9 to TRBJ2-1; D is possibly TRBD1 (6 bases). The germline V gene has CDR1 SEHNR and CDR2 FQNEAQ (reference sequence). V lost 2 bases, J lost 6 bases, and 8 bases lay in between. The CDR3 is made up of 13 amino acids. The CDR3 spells CASSLPGVNEQFF. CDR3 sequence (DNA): TGTGCCAGCAGCTTACCAGGGGTCAATGAGCAGTTCTTC. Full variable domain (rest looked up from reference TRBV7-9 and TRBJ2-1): DTGVSQNPRHKITKRGQNVTFRCDPISEHNRLYWYRQTLGQGPEFLTYFQNEAQLEKSRLLSDRFSAERPKGSFSTLEIQRTEQGDSAMYLCASSLPGVNEQFFGPGTRLTVL.

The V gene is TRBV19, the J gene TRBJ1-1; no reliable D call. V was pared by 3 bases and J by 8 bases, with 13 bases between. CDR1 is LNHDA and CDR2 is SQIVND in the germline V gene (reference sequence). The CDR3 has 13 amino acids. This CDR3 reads CASSINSGVEAFF. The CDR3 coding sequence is TGTGCCAGTAGTATTAATAGCGGGGTCGAAGCTTTCTTT.

In DNA, the CDR3 is TGCAGTGCTAGAGGACAGGGGGACTATGGCTACACCTTC. Protein sequence: CSARGQGDYGYTF. This chain connects TRBV20-1 to TRBJ1-2, with 9 bases identical to TRBD1. With 1 base clipped from V and 3 bases from J, the junction kept 0 bases outside the gene matches. Germline CDR1 DFQATT, CDR2 SNEGSKA (reference sequence). This CDR3 contains 13 residues.

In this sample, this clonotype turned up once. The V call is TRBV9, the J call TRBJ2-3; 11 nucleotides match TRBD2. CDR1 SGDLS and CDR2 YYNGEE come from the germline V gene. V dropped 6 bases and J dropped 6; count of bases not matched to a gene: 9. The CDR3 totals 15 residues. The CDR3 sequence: CASTLGLADSDTQYF. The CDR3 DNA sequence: TGTGCCAGCACCTTGGGACTAGCGGACAGTGATACGCAGTATTTT.

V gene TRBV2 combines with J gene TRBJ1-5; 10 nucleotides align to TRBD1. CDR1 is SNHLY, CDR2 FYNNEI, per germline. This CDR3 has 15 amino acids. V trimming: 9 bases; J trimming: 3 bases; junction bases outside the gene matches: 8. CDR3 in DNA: TGTGCCAGTCGGGACAGGGGCGCGATCAATCAGCCCCAGCATTTT. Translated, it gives CASRDRGAINQPQHF. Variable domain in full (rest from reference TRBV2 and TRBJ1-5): EPEVTQTPSHQVTQMGQEVILRCVPISNHLYFYWYRQILGQKVEFLVSFYNNEISEKSEIFDDQFSVERPDGSNFTLKIRSTKLEDSAMYFCASRDRGAINQPQHFGDGTRLSIL.